The 19 T cell receptor beta chains below were found in one sample sequenced in a study of identical twins. MiXCR was run by TCRdb on the 5' RACE reads, yielding one entry per CDR3 protein. The sample yields nearly 650,000 distinct CDR3 sequences, under 8.5% seen once. The data were also submitted as part of a second study, on yellow fever vaccine responses in identical twins.

Input material: PBMCs. The source of these receptors is a woman younger than 35 in good health.

The chain employs TRBV29-1 and TRBJ2-7; TRBD1 matches 11 bases. After removal of 4 bases from V and 7 bases from J, the junction contained 6 bases not matched to a gene. Germline V gene sequence: CDR1 SQVTM, CDR2 ANQGSEA. This CDR3 region has 13 residues. The CDR3 nucleotides are TGCAGCGTTGTCGGACAGGGGGCGGGTGAGCAGTACTTC. Translation gives CSVVGQGAGEQYF.

This clonotype has at least ten counts. The chain recombines TRBV12-3 or TRBV12-4 with TRBJ1-2; D remains ambiguous. Trimming shortened V by 5 bases and J by 0 bases, and 4 bases separated the two germline ends. This CDR3 spans 12 amino acids. The CDR3 DNA reads TGTGCCAGCAGTACCTCTAACTATGGCTACACCTTC. Translated, it gives CASSTSNYGYTF.

This clonotype was detected many times. The CDR3, as DNA: TGCGCCAGCAGCCTAGACAGGTTGACCGGGGAGCTGTTTTTT. Its protein is CASSLDRLTGELFF. The chain joins TRBV5-1 to TRBJ2-2; perhaps TRBD1 as D (6 bases). CDR1 is SGHRS and CDR2 is YFSETQ in the germline V gene. CDR3 length: 14 residues. V lost 4 bases and J 5 bases, leaving 12 bases between the germline ends.

This clonotype occurred many times. The chain has TRBV10-3 and TRBJ2-2; 12 bases align to TRBD2. Trimming cost V 4 bases and J 5 bases; bases outside gene matches: 14. The CDR3 totals 19 residues. Germline assignment: CDR1 ENHRY and CDR2 SYGVKD. The CDR3: CAISATRLAGEPGTGELFF. In DNA, the CDR3 is TGTGCCATCAGTGCCACAAGACTAGCGGGGGAACCTGGGACCGGGGAGCTGTTTTTT.

This clonotype was counted only a few times. The rearrangement links TRBV7-2 to TRBJ2-2, with 11 bases that match TRBD2. Germline CDR1 SGHTA, CDR2 FQGNSA. V was pared by 5 bases and J by 7 bases, with 3 bases of the junction left unmatched. This CDR3 has 14 amino acids. CDR3 in amino acids: CASSPLAGGGELFF. Here the CDR3 DNA reads TGTGCCAGCAGCCCCCTAGCGGGGGGCGGGGAGCTGTTTTTT.

This clonotype has at least ten counts. The V and J genes are TRBV7-9 and TRBJ1-1; 7 nucleotides match TRBD1. This CDR3 contains 17 residues. Germline CDR1 and CDR2: SEHNR and FQNEAQ (reference sequence). V was pared by 5 bases and J by 0 bases, with 12 bases of the junction left unmatched. CDR3 in DNA: TGTGCCAGCAGCCCCCTCGACAGGGTCCTTATGAACACTGAAGCTTTCTTT. This encodes CASSPLDRVLMNTEAFF. Together with reference TRBV7-9 and TRBJ1-1, the CDR3 gives the full variable domain: DTGVSQNPRHKITKRGQNVTFRCDPISEHNRLYWYRQTLGQGPEFLTYFQNEAQLEKSRLLSDRFSAERPKGSFSTLEIQRTEQGDSAMYLCASSPLDRVLMNTEAFFGQGTRLTVV.

The rearrangement links TRBV29-1 to TRBJ2-7; TRBD2 might be the D (6 bases). V was trimmed by 4 bases and J by 6 bases, leaving 13 bases between them. This CDR3 contains 12 residues. CDR1 and CDR2 from the germline V gene are SQVTM and ANQGSEA. CDR3 coding DNA: TGCAGCGTTGCACCGACTAGATCCGAGCAGTACTTC. As protein: CSVAPTRSEQYF.

Here the CDR3 reads CASSRDSLYGYTF. CDR3 DNA: TGTGCCAGCAGTCGGGACAGCCTCTATGGCTACACCTTC. The chain carries TRBV6-6 and TRBJ1-2; TRBD1 aligns across 7 bases. This CDR3 comprises 13 residues. The V gene end was trimmed by 5 bases and the J gene end by 4 bases; junction bases not matched to a gene: 4. The germline CDR1 and CDR2 sequences are MNHNY and SVGAGI (reference sequence).

The chain links TRBV20-1 to TRBJ1-1, with a possible D match to TRBD1 (6 bases). Trimming cost V 4 bases and J 1 base, with 10 bases left between them. The CDR3 runs 13 residues. Germline V gene data show CDR1 as DFQATT and CDR2 as SNEGSKA (reference sequence). This CDR3 is CSAIGQPNTEAFF. CDR3 DNA sequence: TGCAGTGCTATCGGACAGCCGAACACTGAAGCTTTCTTT.

CDR3 amino acids: CSARDPARSYEQYF. CDR3 nucleotides: TGCAGTGCTAGAGATCCAGCGCGCTCCTACGAGCAGTACTTC. This chain joins TRBV20-1 and TRBJ2-7; D call uncertain. The CDR3 contains 14 residues. V was pared by 0 bases and J by 0 bases, with 9 bases between. Germline CDR1 and CDR2: DFQATT and SNEGSKA (reference sequence).

The chain links TRBV20-1 to TRBJ2-5, with TRBD1 as a possible D gene (5 bases). The CDR3 is made up of 12 amino acids. Per germline, CDR1 DFQATT and CDR2 SNEGSKA (reference sequence). V was pared by 1 base and J by 3 bases, with 6 bases between. In DNA form, the CDR3 reads TGCAGTGCTAGAGCAGGGAAAGAGACCCAGTACTTC. It translates to CSARAGKETQYF.

Many counts were recorded for this clonotype. The chain has TRBV5-5 and TRBJ2-5; a possible D gene is TRBD2 (6 bases). Trimming left V 3 bases short and J 0 bases short, with 12 bases between. Germline CDR1 is SGHKS and CDR2 is YYEKEE (reference sequence). The CDR3 spans 15 residues. CDR3 DNA sequence: TGTGCCAGCAGCTCCCCGGAGGGGTACCAAGAGACCCAGTACTTC. As protein: CASSSPEGYQETQYF.

This clonotype was recorded a few times. V gene TRBV15 combines with J gene TRBJ2-2; D gene uncertain. Per the germline V gene, CDR1 is LNHNV and CDR2 is YYDKDF (reference sequence). V was cut by 0 bases and J by 7 bases, with 0 bases left in between. The CDR3 has 11 residues. The CDR3 loop reads CATSRDGELFF. CDR3 bases: TGTGCCACCAGCAGAGACGGGGAGCTGTTTTTT.

This clonotype has more than one count but fewer than ten. The chain carries TRBV7-8 and TRBJ2-1; TRBD2 matches 14 bases. CDR3 size: 16 residues. V lost 5 bases and J lost 7; bases outside the gene matches: 7. CDR1 and CDR2 (germline): SGHVS, FQNEAQ. In DNA form, the CDR3 reads TGTGCCAGCAGCCCGGGGACTAGCGGGAGAGGGAATGAGCAGTTCTTC. Protein sequence: CASSPGTSGRGNEQFF.

The V gene is TRBV5-1, the J gene TRBJ2-7; 8 bases are a match to TRBD2. The V gene's germline CDR1 is SGHRS and CDR2 YFSETQ. This CDR3 region has 14 residues. Trimming took 3 bases from V and 4 from J; bases not matched to a gene: 6. The CDR3 DNA reads as TGCGCCAGCAGCTACCCGGGGGGGGGTTACGAGCAGTACTTC. This translates into CASSYPGGGYEQYF. Drawing the rest from reference TRBV5-1 and TRBJ2-7, the complete variable domain is KAGVTQTPRYLIKTRGQQVTLSCSPISGHRSVSWYQQTPGQGLQFLFEYFSETQRNKGNFPGRFSGRQFSNSRSEMNVSTLELGDSALYLCASSYPGGGYEQYFGPGTRLTVT.

This clonotype came up a few times. This chain connects TRBV13 to TRBJ2-1; tentative D call: TRBD2 (8 bases). The CDR3 is 17 residues long. The V and J ends lost 0 bases and 5 bases respectively, with 17 bases between them. In germline, CDR1 is PRHDT, CDR2 FYEKMQ (reference sequence). This CDR3 reads CASSLGRGTRGHNEQFF. DNA for the CDR3: TGTGCCAGCAGCTTAGGCCGTGGGACTAGGGGGCACAATGAGCAGTTCTTC.

J is TRBJ2-1 and V is TRBV7-3; D is ambiguous. The CDR3 totals 13 residues. Germline V lookup: CDR1 SGHTA, CDR2 FQGTGA. Trimming took off 1 base at V and 8 bases at J, with 9 bases between the two ends. The CDR3 here is CASSLSALDEQFF. DNA for the CDR3: TGTGCCAGCAGCTTAAGTGCCCTGGATGAGCAGTTCTTC.

Ten or more counts support this clonotype. The DNA is omitted, as the CDR3 cannot be located on it reliably, and the CDR3 follows TCRdb's listing. This chain joins TRBV20-1 and TRBJ2-2; the tabulated D call, TRBD2, remains unverified against the DNA. The CDR3 comprises 16 residues, both ends counted. Germline V gene data show CDR1 as DFQATT and CDR2 as SNEGSKA (reference sequence). The CDR3 spells CSARDQQGLRAGELFF.

In its sample, this clonotype was seen many times. The genes are TRBV12-3 or TRBV12-4 and TRBJ1-2; 7 nucleotides agree with TRBD1. The V segment lost 7 bases and the J segment 5 bases; nucleotides outside the gene matches: 7. The CDR3 totals 13 residues. This CDR3 reads CASNDGTVYGYTF. DNA of the CDR3: TGTGCCAGCAACGATGGGACAGTGTATGGCTACACCTTC.